Below are 8 T cell receptor beta chains sequenced from a single sample in a study of shared clonotypes between healthy human individuals. Sequencing used immunoSEQ multiplex PCR; TCRdb keeps in-frame clones, though not all of them. The repertoire holds fewer than 500,000 clones, with about 75% as singletons. The specimen was PBMCs. The receptors come from a woman aged 40-49 years in good health. Some clones in this sample may be carry-over from other donors' samples.

CDR3 in DNA: TGCGCCAGCAGCCACGGACAGGTGATGGGCCCCCGGGTGGCGAAGTCCGTAGGGGAGCTGTTTTTT. Its protein is CASSHGQVMGPRVAKSVGELFF. This chain links TRBV4-1 with TRBJ2-2; 7 nucleotides align to TRBD1. Looked up from germline, CDR1 is MGHRA and CDR2 is YSYEKL. This CDR3 contains 22 residues. After removal of 3 bases from V and 8 bases from J, the junction contained 30 bases not matched to a gene.

The chain is built from TRBV10-3 and TRBJ2-2; 9 bases map to TRBD1. V gave up 4 bases and J gave up 2 bases; unmatched junction bases: 8. CDR1 and CDR2 (germline): ENHRY, SYGVKD. The length of the CDR3 is 17 residues. CDR3 nucleotides: TGTGCCATCAGTGCCCCGGGACAGGGTGCCAACACCGGGGAGCTGTTTTTT. Its translation: CAISAPGQGANTGELFF.

This clone appeared once. The V call is TRBV2, the J call TRBJ2-3; D not certain. Trimming shortened V by 6 bases and J by 2 bases, and 15 bases separated the two germline ends. CDR1 SNHLY and CDR2 FYNNEI come from the germline V gene. The CDR3 length is 15 residues. The CDR3 spells CASSDRLGNTDTQYF. The CDR3 coding sequence is TGTGCCAGCAGCGACCGCTTGGGGAACACAGATACGCAGTATTTT. Full variable domain (remainder filled in from reference TRBV2 and TRBJ2-3): EPEVTQTPSHQVTQMGQEVILRCVPISNHLYFYWYRQILGQKVEFLVSFYNNEISEKSEIFDDQFSVERPDGSNFTLKIRSTKLEDSAMYFCASSDRLGNTDTQYFGPGTRLTVL.

J is TRBJ2-7 and V is TRBV19; 8 nucleotides match TRBD2. Germline lookup yields CDR1 LNHDA and CDR2 SQIVND (reference sequence). This CDR3 region has 13 residues. V shed 5 bases and J 3 bases; nucleotides not matched to a gene: 3. The chain's CDR3 is CASSFREGYEQYF. The CDR3 DNA reads as TGTGCCAGTAGTTTCCGGGAGGGCTACGAGCAGTACTTC.

The chain has TRBV7-9 and TRBJ1-3; no clear D. This CDR3 region has 18 residues. Trimming took off 1 base at V and 0 bases at J, with 16 bases between the two ends. Germline V lookup: CDR1 SEHNR, CDR2 FQNEAQ (reference sequence). The CDR3 reads CASSLVPGSTTSGNTIYF. In DNA form, the CDR3 reads TGTGCCAGCAGCTTAGTTCCTGGCAGCACAACCTCTGGAAACACCATATATTTT.

The chain uses TRBV2 and TRBJ2-3; the D is unclear. Germline V gives CDR1 SNHLY, CDR2 FYNNEI. This CDR3 is 14 amino acids long. Trimming shortened V by 5 bases and J by 2 bases, and 11 bases separated the two germline ends. CDR3 region: CASSWSHDTDTQYF. The CDR3 DNA reads TGTGCCAGCAGTTGGTCTCATGACACAGATACGCAGTATTTT.

Remarks on this clone: Being one base from a much bigger clone, this may be a read error. The rearrangement uses TRBV29-1 and TRBJ1-2, with D perhaps matching TRBD1 (5 bases). This CDR3 is built from 9 residues. V was shortened by 4 bases and J by 10 bases, with 7 bases between the two germline ends. Germline lookup yields CDR1 SQVTM and CDR2 ANQGSEA. As DNA, the CDR3 is TGCAGCGTTGGAGGGGCCTACACCTTC. Its translation: CSVGGAYTF.

The chain is built from TRBV6-6 and TRBJ2-3; 11 bases are shared with TRBD2. V trimming: 5 bases; J trimming: 3 bases; junction bases outside the gene matches: 1. This CDR3 is built from 14 residues. Germline CDR1 MNHNY, CDR2 SVGAGI (reference sequence). CDR3 in DNA: TGTGCCAGCAGTACTAGCGGGAGTACAGATACGCAGTATTTT. Amino acid sequence: CASSTSGSTDTQYF.